Given below is one T cell receptor beta chain in context. The specificity of this receptor is unknown. Per-base qualities were not stored, and no clone one base away is much larger. The sample originates from a study of cytomegalovirus exposure and HLA in healthy donors (dated by TCRdb to 2016 to 2017). Study-level background: A later analysis indicated that the 95 to 150 validation repertoires were generated on the platform also employed for the approximately 700 repertoires of the first cohort. The aim of the study was to test whether cataloging public T cell receptors could identify signatures of past pathogen exposure. Besides the first cohort of roughly 660 subjects, a separate validation cohort made up of over 100 different subjects was used. To predict cytomegalovirus infection status, the study brought together high-throughput TCR immunosequencing, statistical association of individual TCRs with disease status, and machine learning. Findings and caveats that apply to the study as a whole: In vitro tests confirmed that a few of the cytomegalovirus-associated TCR beta chains recognize cytomegalovirus antigens. The authors suggested that the approach could potentially be extended to other disease states and immunological phenotypes. The study listed 150 to 200 TCR beta chains as associated with cytomegalovirus. Of the cluster scores, 94% were above 0 in a later analysis, which found that TCRs clustered in the first cohort also tended to co-occur in the 95 to 150 validation repertoires. All 120 or so repertoires were used to score co-occurrence in the validation cohort in a later analysis, because that analysis had no HLA typing for the cohort. While some public TCRs were present in many individuals, most TCR sequences turned up only very rarely across donors. The classifier was reported to diagnose cytomegalovirus status with high specificity and sensitivity in both the original cohort and the validation cohort.

The library was obtained by the immunoSEQ multiplex PCR assay. On the authors' methods: To diagnose cytomegalovirus status from the catalog of TCR beta chain sequences, a statistical classification framework was built. What TCRdb holds here is the immuneACCESS table cut down to in-frame rearrangements. Part of the clones is not present; checked against another copy, under half of the missing clones reflect an unresolved V gene, and the others are unexplained. That table supplies the V and J calls and clone size; D and trimming were determined from the DNA. For this sample the table gives some 130,000 clones, of which 85% to 90% were detected only once. Just under 6.5% of the sample rests with the top ten. Separate from the roughly 700-subject first cohort, the validation cohort of some 130 subjects was the group to which the donors belonged. Counted from cysteine to phenylalanine, this CDR3 has 13 amino acids. Here the CDR3 DNA is all that survives: 39 bases in frame from base 1. The V end gives up 6 bases and the J end 1 base, leaving 3 bases in the junction not matched to a gene. The germline V gene encodes CDR1 SGHRS and CDR2 YFSETQ.

This chain is built from TRBV5-1 and TRBJ1-1, with 7 central nucleotides matching TRBD1. Sequencing was carried out using PBMCs. The TCR was taken from a woman younger than 30 in good health and CMV-seropositive. The DNA reads TGCGCCAGCACTTGGACAGGGAACACTGAAGCTTTCTTT. Its product reads: CASTWTGNTEAFF.